What follows describes a single T cell receptor (beta chain). No antigen is known for it. Researchers ran the PCR with 60 Vbeta and 13 Jbeta primers. Using immunoSEQ multiplex PCR, the repertoire was profiled, and TCRdb retains in-frame clones only, with some absent. The table has some 150,000 clones, around 77% seen once. This specimen belongs to a study of cytomegalovirus exposure and HLA in healthy donors. Study-wide findings and caveats: Being productive about 87% or about 30% of the time was typical of most TCR beta V segments in an earlier analysis. Highly shared sequence variants in one cluster were likely a sequencing artifact. As was reported, the classifier diagnosed cytomegalovirus status with high specificity and sensitivity. On later analysis, the bulk of CMV-associated TCR beta chains appeared to be HLA-restricted.

Germline V CDR1 and CDR2: SGHRS, YFSETQ. V was shortened by 1 base and J by 11 bases, with 21 bases between the two germline ends. This CDR3 is 15 amino acids long. Sequenced sample: PBMCs. The chain combines TRBV5-1 with TRBJ1-1; D is ambiguous. This clonotype originated in a woman in her thirties in good health and CMV-seronegative. The DNA of the CDR3 is TGCGCCAGCAGCTTGCTGTCCCCGGAGTCTCGAAAGGCTTTCTTT. Protein: CASSLLSPESRKAFF.